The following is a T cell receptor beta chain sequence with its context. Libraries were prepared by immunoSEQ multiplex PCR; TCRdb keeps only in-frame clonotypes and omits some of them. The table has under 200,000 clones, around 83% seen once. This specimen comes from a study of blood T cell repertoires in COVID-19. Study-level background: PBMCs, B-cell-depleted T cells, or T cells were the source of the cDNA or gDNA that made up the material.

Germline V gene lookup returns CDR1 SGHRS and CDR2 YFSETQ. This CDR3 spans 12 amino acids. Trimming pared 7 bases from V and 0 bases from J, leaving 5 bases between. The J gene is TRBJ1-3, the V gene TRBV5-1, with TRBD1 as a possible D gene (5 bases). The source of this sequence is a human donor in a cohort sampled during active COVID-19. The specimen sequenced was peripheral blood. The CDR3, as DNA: TGCGCCAGCCAGGGCTCTGGAAACACCATATATTTT. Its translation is CASQGSGNTIYF.